The 5 T cell receptor beta chains in this list originate from one sample, sequenced in a study of blood T cell repertoires in COVID-19. Profiled with immunoSEQ multiplex PCR; TCRdb holds only in-frame clones, not every one. The table has some 400,000 clones, 89% seen once. The sample was PBMCs or T cells enriched from blood (not recorded which). The receptors were gathered from a woman younger than 45 who had recovered from COVID-19.

V and J are TRBV7-9 and TRBJ1-1, with 7 bases fitting TRBD1. V trimming: 5 bases; J trimming: 3 bases; junction bases outside the gene matches: 9. This CDR3 is built from 15 residues. Germline loops: CDR1 SEHNR, CDR2 FQNEAQ (reference sequence). CDR3 DNA sequence: TGTGCCAGCAGCACACAGGGGTCCGGGGACACTGAAGCTTTCTTT. Protein sequence: CASSTQGSGDTEAFF.

V usage is TRBV11-3 and J usage is TRBJ2-4; TRBD2 aligns across 7 bases. Germline V gene lookup returns CDR1 SGHNT and CDR2 YENEEA. This CDR3 has 17 amino acids. Germline trimming cut 1 base from V and 0 bases from J; bases unmatched to any gene: 6. The CDR3 sequence: CASSLGGGTGAKNIQYF. Here the CDR3 DNA reads TGTGCCAGCAGCTTAGGCGGGGGAACGGGAGCCAAAAACATTCAGTACTTC.

The gene calls are TRBV30 and TRBJ2-3, with 12 bases matching TRBD2. Trimming at V came to 3 bases and at J to 3 bases, leaving 4 bases not matched to a gene. This CDR3 spans 15 amino acids. Germline V CDR1 and CDR2: GTSNPN, SVGIG (reference sequence). CDR3 sequence: CAWSRLAGETDTQYF. The CDR3 nucleotides read TGTGCCTGGAGCAGACTAGCGGGAGAGACAGATACGCAGTATTTT.

The chain uses TRBV18 and TRBJ1-2; 11 positions agree with TRBD1. From germline, CDR1 is KGHSH and CDR2 LQKENI. V was clipped by 1 base and J by 4 bases; unmatched bases: 5. The CDR3 is made up of 16 amino acids. The CDR3 loop reads CASSPRDGTGGYGYTF. CDR3 DNA: TGTGCCAGCTCACCACGAGACGGGACAGGGGGCTATGGCTACACCTTC.

V and J are TRBV7-2 and TRBJ1-2, with D uncertain. V was pared by 1 base and J by 8 bases, with 17 bases between. Germline CDR1 reads SGHTA; CDR2 reads FQGNSA. The CDR3 is 15 amino acids. The DNA of the CDR3 is TGTGCCAGCAGCTTAGAGCCACAGCCCGCCCCGGGCTACACCTTC. This sequence encodes CASSLEPQPAPGYTF.